The rows below give T cell receptor beta chains drawn from one sample of a study of blood T cell repertoires in COVID-19. Clones were sequenced by immunoSEQ multiplex PCR, and TCRdb holds only the in-frame ones, with some missing. The repertoire holds approximately 230,000 clones, with approximately 88% as singletons. Sequenced material: peripheral blood. These receptors originate from a woman aged 25-40 years with COVID-19, enrolled during active disease. Both conserved end residues are part of each CDR3. The D gene is left open where the match is weak. Expanded clones get a size class; other rows say once, few or many, or leave the size out.

j_call: TRBJ2-4
v_call: TRBV7-9
clone_size: -
d_call: -
cdr3_aa: CASSPQGILAKNIQYF
cdr3_nt: TGTGCCAGCAGCCCCCAGGGGATCCTAGCCAAAAACATTCAGTACTTC

j_call: TRBJ1-5
v_call: TRBV19
clone_size: -
d_call: -
cdr3_aa: CASKRQGNQPQHF
cdr3_nt: TGTGCCAGTAAACGACAGGGCAATCAGCCCCAGCATTTT

j_call: TRBJ2-3
v_call: TRBV7-8
clone_size: -
d_call: TRBD2
cdr3_aa: CASSERTSADTQYF
cdr3_nt: TGTGCCAGCAGCGAGCGGACTAGCGCAGATACGCAGTATTTT

j_call: TRBJ2-3
v_call: TRBV7-9
clone_size: -
d_call: -
cdr3_aa: CASSSTATDTQYF
cdr3_nt: TGTGCCAGCAGCTCGACTGCCACAGATACGCAGTATTTT

j_call: TRBJ2-1
v_call: TRBV20-1
clone_size: once
d_call: -
cdr3_aa: CSASGANEQFF
cdr3_nt: TGCAGTGCCTCGGGAGCGAATGAGCAGTTCTTC

j_call: TRBJ2-1
v_call: TRBV27
clone_size: few
d_call: TRBD1
cdr3_aa: CASSRWGQNNEQFF
cdr3_nt: TGTGCCAGCAGCCGATGGGGACAGAACAATGAGCAGTTCTTC

j_call: TRBJ2-3
v_call: TRBV28
clone_size: -
d_call: TRBD1
cdr3_aa: CASSTGQGASDTQYF
cdr3_nt: TGTGCCAGCAGTACAGGACAGGGGGCTTCAGATACGCAGTATTTT

j_call: TRBJ1-6
v_call: TRBV14
clone_size: few
d_call: TRBD1
cdr3_aa: CASSPLDRGQGNSPLHF
cdr3_nt: TGTGCCAGCAGCCCACTTGACAGGGGGCAAGGGAATTCACCCCTCCACTTT

j_call: TRBJ1-4
v_call: TRBV25-1
clone_size: -
d_call: -
cdr3_aa: CASTSQPGGKLFF
cdr3_nt: TGTGCCAGCACCAGCCAGCCTGGGGGGAAACTGTTTTTT

j_call: TRBJ2-3
v_call: TRBV24-1
clone_size: -
d_call: -
cdr3_aa: CATSDPKTRIGTDTQYF
cdr3_nt: TGTGCCACCAGTGATCCCAAGACTAGAATCGGCACAGATACGCAGTATTTT

j_call: TRBJ2-1
v_call: TRBV25-1
clone_size: -
d_call: -
cdr3_aa: CASSEPQQDRYNEQFF
cdr3_nt: TGTGCCAGCAGTGAACCCCAACAGGACCGCTACAATGAGCAGTTCTTC

j_call: TRBJ2-1
v_call: TRBV7-2
clone_size: -
d_call: TRBD2
cdr3_aa: CASSFLLGGRSHEQFF
cdr3_nt: TGTGCCAGCAGCTTTTTACTAGGCGGGAGGTCCCATGAGCAGTTCTTC

j_call: TRBJ2-1
v_call: TRBV14
clone_size: once
d_call: TRBD2
cdr3_aa: CASRGTSGNNEQFF
cdr3_nt: TGTGCCAGCAGAGGGACTAGCGGTAACAATGAGCAGTTCTTC

j_call: TRBJ1-2
v_call: TRBV28
clone_size: -
d_call: -
cdr3_aa: CASSLGQGTGGYTF
cdr3_nt: TGTGCCAGCAGTTTAGGGCAGGGGACGGGGGGCTACACCTTC

j_call: TRBJ2-3
v_call: TRBV2
clone_size: -
d_call: -
cdr3_aa: CASSDLTDTQYF
cdr3_nt: TGTGCCAGCAGTGATCTTACAGATACGCAGTATTTT

j_call: TRBJ2-5
v_call: TRBV19
clone_size: -
d_call: TRBD2
cdr3_aa: CASSRGSSGGQETQYF
cdr3_nt: TGTGCCAGTAGTAGAGGGTCTAGCGGGGGCCAAGAGACCCAGTACTTC

j_call: TRBJ1-1
v_call: TRBV6-1
clone_size: -
d_call: TRBD1
cdr3_aa: CASSEPSRGPAEAFF
cdr3_nt: TGTGCCAGCAGTGAACCGTCCAGGGGGCCCGCTGAAGCTTTCTTT

j_call: TRBJ2-3
v_call: TRBV4-3
clone_size: -
d_call: TRBD2
cdr3_aa: CASSQDPLAGHTDTQYF
cdr3_nt: TGCGCCAGCAGCCAAGATCCCCTAGCGGGGCACACAGATACGCAGTATTTT

j_call: TRBJ2-5
v_call: TRBV7-9
clone_size: -
d_call: -
cdr3_aa: CASSSVSGLQETQYF
cdr3_nt: TGTGCCAGCAGCTCAGTATCAGGACTTCAAGAGACCCAGTACTTC

j_call: TRBJ1-1
v_call: TRBV7-2
clone_size: -
d_call: TRBD1
cdr3_aa: CASSADRGRGTEAFF
cdr3_nt: TGTGCCAGCAGCGCTGACAGGGGCAGAGGGACTGAAGCTTTCTTT

j_call: TRBJ1-6
v_call: TRBV11-2
clone_size: few
d_call: -
cdr3_aa: CASSLMDQRQYHNSPLHF
cdr3_nt: TGTGCCAGCAGCTTAATGGATCAGAGACAGTACCATAATTCACCCCTCCACTTT

j_call: TRBJ2-7
v_call: TRBV15
clone_size: once
d_call: -
cdr3_aa: CATSRERGIGGLYEQYF
cdr3_nt: TGTGCCACCAGCAGAGAGCGGGGGATAGGGGGGCTCTACGAGCAGTACTTC

j_call: TRBJ1-2
v_call: TRBV6-5
clone_size: -
d_call: -
cdr3_aa: CASSRSVEGGGYTF
cdr3_nt: TGTGCCAGCAGTAGATCGGTCGAAGGGGGTGGCTACACCTTC